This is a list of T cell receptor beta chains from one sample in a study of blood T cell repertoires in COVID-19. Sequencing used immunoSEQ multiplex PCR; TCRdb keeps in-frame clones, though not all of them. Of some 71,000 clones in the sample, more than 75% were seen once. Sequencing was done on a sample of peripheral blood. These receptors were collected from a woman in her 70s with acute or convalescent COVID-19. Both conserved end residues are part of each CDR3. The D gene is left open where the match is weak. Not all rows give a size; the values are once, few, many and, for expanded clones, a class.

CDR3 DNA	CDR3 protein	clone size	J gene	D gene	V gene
TGTGCCAGTAGTAGGACAGACTTTCAAGAGACCCAGTACTTC	CASSRTDFQETQYF	NA	TRBJ2-5	NA	TRBV19
TGCAGCGTTGGAGGACAGGCGGTCAGGGAGCAGTACTTC	CSVGGQAVREQYF	NA	TRBJ2-7	TRBD1	TRBV29-1
TGCAGCGTTTGGGACAGTCTCTCTGGGGCCAACGTCCTGACTTTC	CSVWDSLSGANVLTF	NA	TRBJ2-6	TRBD1	TRBV29-1
TGTGCCAGCAGTTACCAGGGATCGTACTACGAGCAGTACTTC	CASSYQGSYYEQYF	NA	TRBJ2-7	NA	TRBV6-2/TRBV6-3
TGCAGCGTTTTAGATGGCTACACCTTC	CSVLDGYTF	few	TRBJ1-2	NA	TRBV29-1
TGTGCCAGCACCCGGACAGGGGTATCCTACGAGCAGTACTTC	CASTRTGVSYEQYF	few	TRBJ2-7	TRBD1	TRBV6-5
TGTGCCAGCAGCCACGGGACAGGGTCCTATGGCTACACCTTC	CASSHGTGSYGYTF	once	TRBJ1-2	TRBD1	TRBV3-1/TRBV3-2
TGTGCCAGCAGTTCCCCCACACTAGTTGGGTCCTACAATGAGCAGTTCTTC	CASSSPTLVGSYNEQFF	few	TRBJ2-1	NA	TRBV27
TGTGCCAGCAACAAACCCCGCGGGACTAATGAAAAACTGTTTTTT	CASNKPRGTNEKLFF	NA	TRBJ1-4	NA	TRBV6-5
TGCGCCAGCAGCGATGGACTGAACACCGGGGAGCTGTTTTTT	CASSDGLNTGELFF	NA	TRBJ2-2	NA	TRBV5-1
TGTGCCAGCAGTCATGGCAATCAGCCCCAGCATTTT	CASSHGNQPQHF	NA	TRBJ1-5	NA	TRBV28
TGTGCCAGCAGTGAGGAGACGACTGTAAACATTCAGTACTTC	CASSEETTVNIQYF	NA	TRBJ2-4	NA	TRBV2
TGTGCCAGCAGCTTAGCGGCAGGGAGGAGAGAGACCCAGTACTTC	CASSLAAGRRETQYF	few	TRBJ2-5	NA	TRBV11-3
TGCGCCAGCAAGGACAGCGAAGGATACGAGCAGTACTTC	CASKDSEGYEQYF	NA	TRBJ2-7	NA	TRBV5-1
TGCAGCGTTGTGAACAGGGGAACAGATACGCAGTATTTT	CSVVNRGTDTQYF	NA	TRBJ2-3	TRBD1	TRBV29-1
TGTGCCAGCAGCTCGGGACTAGCAAAGACCCAGTACTTC	CASSSGLAKTQYF	NA	TRBJ2-5	TRBD2	TRBV7-2
TGTGCCAGCTCACCAGCCGGGACAGGCAATCAGCCCCAGCATTTT	CASSPAGTGNQPQHF	NA	TRBJ1-5	TRBD1	TRBV18
TGTGCCATCAGTGAGTCGTACGAGGGCACAGATACGCAGTATTTT	CAISESYEGTDTQYF	NA	TRBJ2-3	NA	TRBV10-3
TGCGCCAGCAGCCAAGATATTACAGGGAACTATGGCTACACCTTC	CASSQDITGNYGYTF	NA	TRBJ1-2	NA	TRBV4-3
TGTGCCAGTAGTATAGACCCCCAGTCCCAAGAGACCCAGTACTTC	CASSIDPQSQETQYF	NA	TRBJ2-5	NA	TRBV19
TGTGCCAGCAGCGGGGGCCCGGGACAGAGCTCTGGGGCCAACGTCCTGACTTTC	CASSGGPGQSSGANVLTF	NA	TRBJ2-6	TRBD1	TRBV5-4
TGTGCCAGCAGCGCGGACAGGGGGCGAACCTACGAGCAGTACTTC	CASSADRGRTYEQYF	NA	TRBJ2-7	TRBD1	TRBV9
TGTGCCATCAGTCCCGGGACAGGTTCCTACGAGCAGTACTTC	CAISPGTGSYEQYF	NA	TRBJ2-7	TRBD1	TRBV10-3
TGTGCCAGCAGTGAAGGGGCTAGCGGGTACAACGAGCAGTACTTC	CASSEGASGYNEQYF	NA	TRBJ2-7	TRBD2	TRBV6-1
TGCGCCAGCAGGCCCGGGACTACTGGTTCACCCCTCCACTTT	CASRPGTTGSPLHF	NA	TRBJ1-6	NA	TRBV5-1
TGTGCCAGCAGTTTGGACAGGGATAGCGAGCAGTACTTC	CASSLDRDSEQYF	NA	TRBJ2-7	TRBD1	TRBV27
TGTGCCAGGGGACTGACGAAGAACACTGAAGCTTTCTTT	CARGLTKNTEAFF	few	TRBJ1-1	NA	TRBV2
TGCGCCAGCAGCCAGCCATGGAGGGACGAGGGCACTGAAGCTTTCTTT	CASSQPWRDEGTEAFF	NA	TRBJ1-1	NA	TRBV4-1
TGTGCCAGCAGCCAAGGGACTGGGACAGGGCAACTCACTGAAGCTTTCTTT	CASSQGTGTGQLTEAFF	NA	TRBJ1-1	TRBD1	TRBV3-1/TRBV3-2
TGTGCCAGCAGCTTAAACCCGGGACTAGCGGAAAATGAGCAGTTCTTC	CASSLNPGLAENEQFF	NA	TRBJ2-1	TRBD2	TRBV7-2